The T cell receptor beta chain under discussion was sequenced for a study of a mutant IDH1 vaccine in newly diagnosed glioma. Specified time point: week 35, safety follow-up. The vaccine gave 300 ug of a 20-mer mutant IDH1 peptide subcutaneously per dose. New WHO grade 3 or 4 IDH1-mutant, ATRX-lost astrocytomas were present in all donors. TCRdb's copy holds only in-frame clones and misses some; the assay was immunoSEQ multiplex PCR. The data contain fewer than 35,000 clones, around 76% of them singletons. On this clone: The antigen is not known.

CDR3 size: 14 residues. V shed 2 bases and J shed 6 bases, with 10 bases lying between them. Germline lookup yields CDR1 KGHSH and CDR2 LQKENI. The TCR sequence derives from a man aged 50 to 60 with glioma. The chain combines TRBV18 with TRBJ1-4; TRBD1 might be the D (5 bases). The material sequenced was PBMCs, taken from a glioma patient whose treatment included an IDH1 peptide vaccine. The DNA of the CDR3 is TGTGCCAGCTCACCAGGAACGACAGATGAAAAACTGTTTTTT. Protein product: CASSPGTTDEKLFF.